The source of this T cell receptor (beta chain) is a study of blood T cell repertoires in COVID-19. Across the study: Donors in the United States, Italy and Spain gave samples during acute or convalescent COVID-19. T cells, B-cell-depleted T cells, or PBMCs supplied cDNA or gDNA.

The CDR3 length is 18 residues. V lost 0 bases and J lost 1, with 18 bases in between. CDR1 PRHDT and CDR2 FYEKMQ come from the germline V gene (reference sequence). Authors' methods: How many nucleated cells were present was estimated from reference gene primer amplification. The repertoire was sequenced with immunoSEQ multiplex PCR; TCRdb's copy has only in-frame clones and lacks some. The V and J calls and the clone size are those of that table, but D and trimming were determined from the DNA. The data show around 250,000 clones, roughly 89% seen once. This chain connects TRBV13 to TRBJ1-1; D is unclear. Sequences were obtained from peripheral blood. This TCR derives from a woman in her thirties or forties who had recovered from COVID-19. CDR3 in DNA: TGTGCCAGCAGCTTAGGGGAGGGAGAGGAATTCGAGAACACTGAAGCTTTCTTT. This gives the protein CASSLGEGEEFENTEAFF.